These 2 T cell receptor beta chains share one sample of origin, sequenced in a study of blood T cell repertoires in COVID-19 (TCRdb year 2020). Libraries were made using the immunoSEQ multiplex PCR assay. TCRdb took over this immuneACCESS table, retaining in-frame rearrangements with V and J assigned. Such tables are incomplete; in checked studies, under half of the missing clones stem from an unresolved V gene, and the remainder is unexplained. This sample lists 150,000 to 200,000 clones; around 79% were detected once. The ten most abundant clones make up 15% to 20% of the sample. The sample consisted of peripheral blood. The receptors come from a man in his 60s with active or convalescent COVID-19.

The rearrangement joins TRBV5-1 to TRBJ2-7; D is perhaps TRBD2 (6 bases). Looked up from germline, CDR1 is SGHRS and CDR2 is YFSETQ. V gave up 4 bases and J gave up 7 bases, with 21 bases separating them. This CDR3 region has 15 residues. This CDR3 is CASSREAGPYEEQYF. Written as DNA, the CDR3 is TGCGCCAGCAGCAGGGAGGCGGGTCCCTACGAAGAGCAGTACTTC.

This clone was seen more than once but under ten times. V is TRBV6-5 and J is TRBJ1-4; the D gene is possibly TRBD1 (5 bases). The CDR3 is 14 residues long. From germline, CDR1 is MNHEY and CDR2 SVGAGI. Trimming shortened V by 7 bases and J by 5 bases, and 14 bases separated the two germline ends. CDR3 nucleotides: TGTGCCAGCAATGCAGGGAGGGAAAATGAAAAACTGTTTTTT. Translation gives CASNAGRENEKLFF.